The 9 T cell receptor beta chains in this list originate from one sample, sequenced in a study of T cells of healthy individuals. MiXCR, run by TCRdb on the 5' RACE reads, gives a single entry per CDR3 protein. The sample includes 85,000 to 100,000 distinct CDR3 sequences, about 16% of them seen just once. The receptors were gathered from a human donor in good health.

CDR3 DNA sequence: TGTGCCAGCAGCTTGCAGGGCCGGGAAAACACCGGGGAGCTGTTTTTT. It encodes CASSLQGRENTGELFF. This sequence joins TRBV5-4 and TRBJ2-2; perhaps D is TRBD1 or TRBD2 (5 bases each). The CDR3 totals 16 residues. Germline V gene data show CDR1 as SGHNT and CDR2 as YYREEE (reference sequence). Trimming removed 1 base at V and 2 bases at J, with 12 bases between.

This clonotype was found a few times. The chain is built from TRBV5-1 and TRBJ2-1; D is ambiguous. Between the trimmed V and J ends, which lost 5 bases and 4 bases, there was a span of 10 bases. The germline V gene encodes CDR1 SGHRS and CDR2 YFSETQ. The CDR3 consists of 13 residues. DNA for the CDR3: TGCGCCAGCAGGGCGGTCATTTACAATGAGCAGTTCTTC. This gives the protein CASRAVIYNEQFF.

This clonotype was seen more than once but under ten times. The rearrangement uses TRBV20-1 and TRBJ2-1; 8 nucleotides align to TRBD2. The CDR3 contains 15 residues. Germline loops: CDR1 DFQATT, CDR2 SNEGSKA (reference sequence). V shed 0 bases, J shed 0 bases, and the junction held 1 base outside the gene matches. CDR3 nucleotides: TGCAGTGCTAGAGATCGGGGGGGCTCCTACAATGAGCAGTTCTTC. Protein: CSARDRGGSYNEQFF.

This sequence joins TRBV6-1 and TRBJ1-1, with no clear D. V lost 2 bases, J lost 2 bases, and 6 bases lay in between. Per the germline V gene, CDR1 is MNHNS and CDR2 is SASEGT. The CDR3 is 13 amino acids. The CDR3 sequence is CASSEQPNTEAFF. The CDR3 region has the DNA TGTGCCAGCAGTGAACAGCCAAACACTGAAGCTTTCTTT.

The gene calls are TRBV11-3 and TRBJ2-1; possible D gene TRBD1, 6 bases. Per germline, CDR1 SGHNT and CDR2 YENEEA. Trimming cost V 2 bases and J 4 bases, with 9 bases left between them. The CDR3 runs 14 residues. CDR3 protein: CASSLQGPYNEQFF. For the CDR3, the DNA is TGTGCCAGCAGCTTACAGGGGCCGTACAATGAGCAGTTCTTC.

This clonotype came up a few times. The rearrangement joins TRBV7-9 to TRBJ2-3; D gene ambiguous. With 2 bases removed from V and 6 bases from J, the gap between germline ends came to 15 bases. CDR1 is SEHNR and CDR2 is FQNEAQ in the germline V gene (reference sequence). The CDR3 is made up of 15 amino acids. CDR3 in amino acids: CASSLSRRGIDTQYF. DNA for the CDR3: TGTGCCAGCAGCTTATCGAGAAGAGGAATCGATACGCAGTATTTT.

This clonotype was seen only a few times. The CDR3 here is CASSLRASGVPYEQYF. The CDR3 DNA is TGTGCCAGCAGCTTAAGGGCTAGCGGTGTTCCTTACGAGCAGTACTTC. The rearrangement uses TRBV7-2 and TRBJ2-7; TRBD2 matches at 7 bases. The germline V gene has CDR1 SGHTA and CDR2 FQGNSA. The CDR3 extends over 16 amino acids. V lost 2 bases, J lost 4 bases, and 11 bases stayed unmatched.

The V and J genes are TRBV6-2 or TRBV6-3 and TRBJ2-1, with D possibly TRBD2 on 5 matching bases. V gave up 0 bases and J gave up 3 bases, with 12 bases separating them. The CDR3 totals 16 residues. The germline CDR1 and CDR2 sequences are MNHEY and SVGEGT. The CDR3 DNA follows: TGTGCCAGCAGTTACTCCCTTCACCGGGACTACAATGAGCAGTTCTTC. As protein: CASSYSLHRDYNEQFF.

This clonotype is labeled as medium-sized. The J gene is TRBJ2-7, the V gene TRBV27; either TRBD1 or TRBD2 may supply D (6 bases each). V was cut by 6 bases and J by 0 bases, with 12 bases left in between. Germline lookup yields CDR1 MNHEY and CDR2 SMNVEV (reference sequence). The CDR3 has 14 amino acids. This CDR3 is CASRGGRYSYEQYF. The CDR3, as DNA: TGTGCCAGCAGAGGGGGGAGATACTCCTACGAGCAGTACTTC.